Sequencing of this TCR beta chain was carried out in a study of metastatic and nonmetastatic thyroid tumors. The wider study: From malignant and benign thyroid patients, repertoires in blood and in tumor or nodule tissue were compared. Findings and caveats of the study: The study reportedly found significantly higher TCR beta diversity in malignant thyroid tumors than benign nodules, in blood and tumor.

Prior to thyroid surgery, none of the patients had received any treatment. This CDR3 is 15 amino acids long. Per the germline V gene, CDR1 is SGHAT and CDR2 is FQNNGV. Authors' methods: The study took CDR3 differences across clinicopathological groups and made a distant-metastasis classifier for papillary thyroid cancer from them. MiXCR reprocessed the PCR reads for TCRdb. TCRdb assigned the V and J calls; the authors' analysis was not used. The sample has tens of thousands of clones; approximately 10% are singletons. The table lists this clone with many counts. The target antigen is unknown. Possible read error: a much larger clone is one base away. This same CDR3 is encoded by further DNA sequences in the sample.

The sequence was obtained from a female donor with papillary thyroid cancer or a benign thyroid nodule (not recorded which). Some clones in this sample may be carry-over from other donors' samples. The V call is TRBV11-2, the J call TRBJ2-7; D might be TRBD1 (6 bases). Source material: blood. This CDR3 is CASSSEQGSSYEQYF. The CDR3 region has the DNA TGCGCCAGCAGCTCGGAACAGGGCAGCTCCTACGAGCAGTACTTC.